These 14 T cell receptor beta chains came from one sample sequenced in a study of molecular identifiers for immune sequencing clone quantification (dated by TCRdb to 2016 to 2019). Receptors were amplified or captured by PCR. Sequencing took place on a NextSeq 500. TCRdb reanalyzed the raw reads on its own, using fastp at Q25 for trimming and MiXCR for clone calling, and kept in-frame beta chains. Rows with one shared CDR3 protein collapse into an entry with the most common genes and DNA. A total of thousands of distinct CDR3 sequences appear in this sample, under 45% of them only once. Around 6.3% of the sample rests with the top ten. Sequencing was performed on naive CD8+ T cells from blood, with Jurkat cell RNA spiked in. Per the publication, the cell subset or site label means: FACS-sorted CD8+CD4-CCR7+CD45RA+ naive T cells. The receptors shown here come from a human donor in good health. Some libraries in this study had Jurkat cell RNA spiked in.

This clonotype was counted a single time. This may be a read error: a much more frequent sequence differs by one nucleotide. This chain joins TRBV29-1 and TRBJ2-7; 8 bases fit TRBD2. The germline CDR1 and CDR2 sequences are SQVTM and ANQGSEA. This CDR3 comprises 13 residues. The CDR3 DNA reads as TGCAGCGTGGGAAGCGGGAGCTCCAACGAGCAGTACTTC. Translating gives CSVGSGSSNEQYF.

CDR3: CASNRSGSRETQYF. CDR3 sequence (DNA): TGTGCCAGCAACCGATCCGGGAGCCGAGAGACCCAGTACTTC. The rearrangement links TRBV28 to TRBJ2-5; maybe TRBD2 (6 bases). Between the trimmed V and J ends, which lost 7 bases and 4 bases, there was a span of 16 bases. This CDR3 comprises 14 residues. Looked up from germline, CDR1 is MDHEN and CDR2 is SYDVKM.

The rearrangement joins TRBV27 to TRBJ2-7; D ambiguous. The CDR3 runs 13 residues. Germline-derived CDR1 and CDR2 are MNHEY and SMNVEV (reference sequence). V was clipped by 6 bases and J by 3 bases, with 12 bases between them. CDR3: CASSVSLGYEQYF. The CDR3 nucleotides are TGTGCCAGCAGCGTGAGTTTGGGCTACGAGCAGTACTTC.

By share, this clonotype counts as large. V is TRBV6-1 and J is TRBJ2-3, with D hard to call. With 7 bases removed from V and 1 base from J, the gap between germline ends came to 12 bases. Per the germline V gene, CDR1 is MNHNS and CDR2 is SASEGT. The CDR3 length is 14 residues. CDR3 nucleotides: TGTGCCAGCACCTACTCCCGGGGCACAGATACGCAGTATTTT. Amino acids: CASTYSRGTDTQYF.

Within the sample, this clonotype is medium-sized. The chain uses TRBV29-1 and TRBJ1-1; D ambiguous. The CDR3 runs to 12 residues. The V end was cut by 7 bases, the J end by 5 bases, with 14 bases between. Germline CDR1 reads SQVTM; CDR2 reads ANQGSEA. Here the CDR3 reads CSAPSEGTEAFF. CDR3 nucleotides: TGCAGCGCTCCTTCCGAGGGTACTGAAGCTTTCTTT.

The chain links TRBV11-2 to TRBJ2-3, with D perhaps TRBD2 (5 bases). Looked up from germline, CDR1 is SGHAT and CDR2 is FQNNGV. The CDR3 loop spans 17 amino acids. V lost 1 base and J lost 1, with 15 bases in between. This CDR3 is CASSLGVWGAGTDTQYF. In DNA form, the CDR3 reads TGTGCCAGCAGCTTAGGGGTTTGGGGAGCAGGCACAGATACGCAGTATTTT.

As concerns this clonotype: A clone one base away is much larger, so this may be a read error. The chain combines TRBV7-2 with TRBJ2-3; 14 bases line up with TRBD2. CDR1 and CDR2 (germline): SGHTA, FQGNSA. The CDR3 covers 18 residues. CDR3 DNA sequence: TGTGCCAGCAGCCCGACGACTAGCGGGAGGGCCGCGGCAGAAACGCAGTATTTT. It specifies CASSPTTSGRAAAETQYF.

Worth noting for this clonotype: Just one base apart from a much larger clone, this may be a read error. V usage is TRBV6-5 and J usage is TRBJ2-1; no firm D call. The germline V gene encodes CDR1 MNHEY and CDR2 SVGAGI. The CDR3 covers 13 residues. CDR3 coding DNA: TGTGCCAGCAGTTACAGGTCCTACAATAAGCAGTTCTTC. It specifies CASSYRSYNKQFF.

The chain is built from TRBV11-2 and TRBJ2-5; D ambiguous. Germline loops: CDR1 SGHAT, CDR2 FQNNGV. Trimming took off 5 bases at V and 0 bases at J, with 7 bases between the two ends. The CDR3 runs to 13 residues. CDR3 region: CASSTDYQETQYF. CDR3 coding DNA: TGTGCCAGCAGCACCGACTACCAAGAGACCCAGTACTTC.

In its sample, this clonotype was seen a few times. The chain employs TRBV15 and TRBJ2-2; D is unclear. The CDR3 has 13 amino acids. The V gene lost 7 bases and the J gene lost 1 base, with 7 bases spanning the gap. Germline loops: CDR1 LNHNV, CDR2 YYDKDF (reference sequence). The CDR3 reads CATTGRNTGELFF. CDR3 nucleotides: TGTGCCACCACGGGCAGGAACACCGGGGAGCTGTTTTTT. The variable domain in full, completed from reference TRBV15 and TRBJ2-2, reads DAMVIQNPRYQVTQFGKPVTLSCSQTLNHNVMYWYQQKSSQAPKLLFHYYDKDFNNEADTPDNFQSRRPNTSFCFLDIRSPGLGDTAMYLCATTGRNTGELFFGEGSRLTVL.

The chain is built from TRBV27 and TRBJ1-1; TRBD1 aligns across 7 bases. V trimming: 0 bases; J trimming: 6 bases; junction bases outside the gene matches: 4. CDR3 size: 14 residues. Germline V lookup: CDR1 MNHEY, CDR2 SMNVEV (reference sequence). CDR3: CASSLSPQGAEAFF. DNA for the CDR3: TGTGCCAGCAGTTTATCACCTCAGGGGGCTGAAGCTTTCTTT.

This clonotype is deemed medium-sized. CDR3 nucleotides: TGTGCCAGCAGCTCTAGTGTGGTGTCCAAAAACATTCAGTACTTC. Translation gives CASSSSVVSKNIQYF. The chain carries TRBV7-9 and TRBJ2-4; D remains unclear. The germline V and J ends were trimmed by 4 bases and 2 bases, with 12 bases remaining between them. CDR1 is SEHNR and CDR2 is FQNEAQ in the germline V gene (reference sequence). The CDR3 is made up of 15 amino acids.

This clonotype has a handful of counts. For the CDR3, the DNA is TGTGCCAGCAGCTCGCACCTTGAGGGGGGGTGTAATCAGCCCCAGCATTTT. This encodes CASSSHLEGGCNQPQHF. The gene calls are TRBV21-1 and TRBJ1-5; the table's D call TRBD1 went unverified against the DNA. TRBV21-1 counts as a pseudogene. The CDR3 is 17 amino acids.

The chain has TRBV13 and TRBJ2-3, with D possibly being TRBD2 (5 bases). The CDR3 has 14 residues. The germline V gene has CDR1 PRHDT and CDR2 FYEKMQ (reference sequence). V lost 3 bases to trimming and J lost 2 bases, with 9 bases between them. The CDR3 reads CASSFGRNTDTQYF. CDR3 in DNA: TGTGCCAGCAGCTTTGGGAGAAACACAGATACGCAGTATTTT.